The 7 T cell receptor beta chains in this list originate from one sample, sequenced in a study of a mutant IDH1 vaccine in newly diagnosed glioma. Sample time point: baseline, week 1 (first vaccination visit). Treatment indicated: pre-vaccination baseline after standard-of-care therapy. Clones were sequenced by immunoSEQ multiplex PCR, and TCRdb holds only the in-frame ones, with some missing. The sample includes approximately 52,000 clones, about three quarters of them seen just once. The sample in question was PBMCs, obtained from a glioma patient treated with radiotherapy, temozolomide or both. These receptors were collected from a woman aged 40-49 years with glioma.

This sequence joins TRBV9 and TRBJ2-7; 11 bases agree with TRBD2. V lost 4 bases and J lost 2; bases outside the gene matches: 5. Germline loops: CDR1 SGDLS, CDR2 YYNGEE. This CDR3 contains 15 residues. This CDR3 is CASSTRLAGTYEQYF. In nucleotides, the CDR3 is TGTGCCAGCAGCACTCGACTAGCGGGGACCTACGAGCAGTACTTC.

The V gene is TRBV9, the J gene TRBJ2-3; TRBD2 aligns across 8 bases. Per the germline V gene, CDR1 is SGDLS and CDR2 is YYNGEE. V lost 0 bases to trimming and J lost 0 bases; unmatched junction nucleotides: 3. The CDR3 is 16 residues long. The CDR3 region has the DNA TGTGCCAGCAGCGTAGAAAGCGGGGGTAGCACAGATACGCAGTATTTT. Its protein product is CASSVESGGSTDTQYF. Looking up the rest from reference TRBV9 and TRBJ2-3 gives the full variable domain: DSGVTQTPKHLITATGQRVTLRCSPRSGDLSVYWYQQSLDQGLQFLIQYYNGEERAKGNILERFSAQQFPDLHSELNLSSLELGDSALYFCASSVESGGSTDTQYFGPGTRLTVL.

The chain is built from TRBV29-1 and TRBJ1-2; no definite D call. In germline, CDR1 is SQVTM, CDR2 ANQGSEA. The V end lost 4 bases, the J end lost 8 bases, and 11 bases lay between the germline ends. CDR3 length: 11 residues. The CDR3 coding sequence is TGCAGCGTTGGGGCCCAGGCGGGCTACACCTTC. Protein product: CSVGAQAGYTF.

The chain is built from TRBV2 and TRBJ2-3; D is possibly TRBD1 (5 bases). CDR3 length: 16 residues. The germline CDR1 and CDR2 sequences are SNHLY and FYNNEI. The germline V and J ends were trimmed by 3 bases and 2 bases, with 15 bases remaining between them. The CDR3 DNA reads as TGTGCCAGCAGTGACTGGGGCAGGCGCTTCACAGATACGCAGTATTTT. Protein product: CASSDWGRRFTDTQYF.

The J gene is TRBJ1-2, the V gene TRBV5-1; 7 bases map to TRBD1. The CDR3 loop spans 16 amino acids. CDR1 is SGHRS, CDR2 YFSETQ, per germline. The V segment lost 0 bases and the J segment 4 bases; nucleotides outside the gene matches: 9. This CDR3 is CASSLEGQLDRYGYTF. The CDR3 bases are TGCGCCAGCAGCTTGGAGGGACAGTTGGATCGCTATGGCTACACCTTC. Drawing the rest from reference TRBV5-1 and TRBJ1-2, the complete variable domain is KAGVTQTPRYLIKTRGQQVTLSCSPISGHRSVSWYQQTPGQGLQFLFEYFSETQRNKGNFPGRFSGRQFSNSRSEMNVSTLELGDSALYLCASSLEGQLDRYGYTFGSGTRLTVV.

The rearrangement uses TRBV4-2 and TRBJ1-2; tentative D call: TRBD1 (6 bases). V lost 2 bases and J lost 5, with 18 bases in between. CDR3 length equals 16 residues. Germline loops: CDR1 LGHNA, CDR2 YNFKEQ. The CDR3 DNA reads TGTGCCAGCAGCCAACCTTACCAGGGGAGGGAGTATGGCTACACCTTC. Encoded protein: CASSQPYQGREYGYTF.

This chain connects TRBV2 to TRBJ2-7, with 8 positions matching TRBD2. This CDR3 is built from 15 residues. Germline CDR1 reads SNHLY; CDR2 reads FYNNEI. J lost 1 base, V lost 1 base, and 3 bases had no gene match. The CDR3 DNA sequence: TGTGCCAGCAGTGAAGAGAGACTAGCGTCCTACGAGCAGTACTTC. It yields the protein CASSEERLASYEQYF.